This is a list of T cell receptor beta chains from one sample in a study of beta chain features in type 1 diabetes. Sequenced by immunoSEQ multiplex PCR; TCRdb stores in-frame clones only, minus some. Among about 620,000 clones listed, 15% were seen once. The material sequenced was naive CD4+ T cells from blood. The receptors stem from a man between 18 and 35 years old in good health. Each CDR3 is given with its conserved first and last residue. The D gene is left open where the match is weak. Where a row states a size, it is once, few, many or the class of an expanded clone; other rows omit it.

>TRBJ1-2|TRBD1|NA|TRBV29-1
CSVARLTGDYGYTF
TGCAGCGTGGCGCGATTGACAGGGGACTATGGCTACACCTTC
>TRBJ2-1|TRBD2|NA|TRBV5-1
CASSWTSGSPNEQFF
TGCGCCAGCAGCTGGACTAGCGGGTCGCCCAATGAGCAGTTCTTC
>TRBJ1-4|NA|NA|TRBV2
CASKARVREKLFF
TGTGCCAGCAAAGCGAGGGTACGAGAAAAACTGTTTTTT
>TRBJ2-1|TRBD1|NA|TRBV28
CASRRTGTYNEQFF
TGTGCCAGCAGGCGGACAGGGACTTACAATGAGCAGTTCTTC
>TRBJ1-1|TRBD1|few|TRBV7-2
CASREDRGRAEAFF
TGTGCCAGCAGGGAAGACAGGGGCCGAGCTGAAGCTTTCTTT
>TRBJ2-2|TRBD2|few|TRBV4-3
CASSQASGIGGELFF
TGCGCCAGCAGTCAAGCTAGCGGGATTGGCGGGGAGCTGTTTTTT
>TRBJ2-1|NA|once|TRBV7-6
CASAGWESYNEQFF
TGTGCATCCGCGGGGTGGGAGTCCTACAATGAGCAGTTCTTC
>TRBJ1-6|NA|few|TRBV10-3
CAALGDFNSPLHF
TGTGCGGCCCTGGGAGATTTCAATTCACCCCTCCACTTT
>TRBJ2-5|NA|few|TRBV6-6
CASSTTAQAWETQYF
TGTGCCAGCAGCACTACGGCCCAAGCTTGGGAGACCCAGTACTTC
>TRBJ2-1|NA|few|TRBV28
CASSGPGPGDNEQFF
TGTGCCAGCAGTGGACCGGGGCCCGGGGATAATGAGCAGTTCTTC
>TRBJ1-2|NA|few|TRBV25-1
CASSEPGDNYGYTF
TGTGCCAGCAGTGAACCAGGAGATAACTATGGCTACACCTTC
>TRBJ2-3|TRBD1|few|TRBV7-3
CASRQGDTSTDTQYF
TGTGCCAGCAGGCAGGGGGACACCAGCACAGATACGCAGTATTTT
>TRBJ2-2|TRBD2|NA|TRBV15
CATSRGLAGGNTGELFF
TGTGCCACCAGCAGGGGACTAGCGGGGGGAAACACCGGGGAGCTGTTTTTT
>TRBJ2-1|NA|few|TRBV27
CASSRRYQGPYNEQFF
TGTGCCAGCAGTCGCAGGTACCAGGGACCCTACAATGAGCAGTTCTTC
>TRBJ2-5|TRBD1|NA|TRBV28
CASSSIDRGQETQYF
TGTGCCAGCAGTTCAATCGACAGGGGGCAAGAGACCCAGTACTTC
>TRBJ2-1|TRBD2|NA|TRBV9
CASSSRLASGRGSSYNEQFF
TGTGCCAGCAGCTCTAGGTTGGCTAGCGGGAGGGGGAGCTCCTACAATGAGCAGTTCTTC
>TRBJ1-5|TRBD1|few|TRBV18
CASSPYVGTGNQPQHF
TGTGCCAGCTCACCTTATGTCGGGACAGGGAATCAGCCCCAGCATTTT
>TRBJ2-6|NA|NA|TRBV7-3
CASSLVGLPSGANVLTF
TGTGCCAGCAGCTTAGTAGGCCTCCCCTCTGGGGCCAACGTCCTGACTTTC
>TRBJ2-5|NA|NA|TRBV7-2
CASSFVGQIQETQYF
TGTGCCAGCAGCTTTGTTGGTCAGATCCAAGAGACCCAGTACTTC
>TRBJ1-3|NA|NA|TRBV9
CASSVARAGNTIYF
TGTGCCAGCAGCGTGGCTAGGGCCGGAAACACCATATATTTT
>TRBJ2-7|NA|NA|TRBV5-6
CASSLGTRGTEQYF
TGTGCCAGCAGCTTGGGTACTAGGGGGACCGAGCAGTACTTC
>TRBJ2-7|TRBD1|NA|TRBV7-2
CASSRDRAREQYF
TGTGCCAGCAGCAGGGACAGGGCCCGCGAGCAGTACTTC
>TRBJ2-5|TRBD1|few|TRBV28
CAVRAGQGRKTQYF
TGTGCCGTGCGGGCGGGACAGGGACGTAAGACCCAGTACTTC
>TRBJ1-2|NA|NA|TRBV27
CASSLWATGQSGVNYGYTF
TGTGCCAGCAGTTTATGGGCAACGGGACAAAGCGGAGTTAACTATGGCTACACCTTC